This T cell receptor (beta chain) originates from a study of radiotherapy plus CTLA-4 blockade in lung cancer. The germline V and J ends were trimmed by 3 bases and 0 bases, with 15 bases remaining between them. CDR3 length: 18 residues. Germline assignment: CDR1 MDHEN and CDR2 SYDVKM. This clone showed up just once. Its cognate antigen is unknown. Study-wide results and limits: After radiotherapy and ipilimumab, tumor-derived clones expanded in peripheral blood.

Profiling relied on immunoSEQ multiplex PCR, and the TCRdb table lists in-frame clones only, not all of them. The repertoire holds about 15,000 clones, with approximately 72% as singletons. This sequence was found in a human donor with non-small cell lung cancer whose response to radiotherapy plus ipilimumab could not be evaluated. The starting material was peripheral blood, obtained from a patient treated with radiotherapy plus ipilimumab. The rearrangement links TRBV28 to TRBJ2-6, with D possibly TRBD1 on 5 matching bases. This chain's CDR3 is CASSFMGLFDSGANVLTF. The CDR3 nucleotides are TGTGCCAGCAGTTTTATGGGGCTCTTCGACTCTGGGGCCAACGTCCTGACTTTC.